This T cell receptor beta chain emerged from a study of T cell repertoires in cytomegalovirus infection. About the study: Peptides in the study included HLA-C-restricted and HLA-B-restricted CMV epitopes. Both a matching HLA type and CMV infection were indicated by public TCR beta signatures.

This CDR3 is built from 15 residues. The germline V and J ends were trimmed by 8 bases and 1 base, with 15 bases remaining between them. Germline values: CDR1 SGHVS, CDR2 FNYEAQ. TCRdb reprocessed the reads with MiXCR, giving one entry per CDR3 protein. The sample consists of roughly 990,000 distinct CDR3 sequences, around 29% of them appearing once. Of note for this clonotype: Its specificity is unknown.

Regarding the study as a whole: HLA-C-restricted CMV clonotypes gave the most frequent clonotype in two of eight donors.

The specimen was cultured CD8+ T cells from PBMCs, collected from culture after CMV antigen stimulation. J is TRBJ2-1 and V is TRBV7-6; the D is unclear. This receptor was taken from a human donor in good health (CMV status not recorded). Some clones in this sample may be carry-over from other donors' samples. The CDR3 reads CASFEEANSYNEQFF. The CDR3 DNA reads as TGTGCCAGCTTTGAAGAGGCCAATTCCTACAATGAGCAGTTCTTC.